This is a list of T cell receptor beta chains from one sample in a study of shared clonotypes between healthy human individuals. Here immunoSEQ multiplex PCR was the method, and the copy in TCRdb shows in-frame clones only, minus some. The repertoire holds 2 million to 2.5 million clones, with 93% as singletons. Sequencing used naive CD4+ T cells from PBMCs. The receptor set was obtained from a man between 18 and 29 years old in good health. Some clones in this sample may be carry-over from other donors' samples. Both conserved end residues are part of each CDR3.

j_gene: TRBJ1-5
v_gene: TRBV5-1
CDR3aa: CASSKDSNQPQHF

j_gene: TRBJ2-2
v_gene: TRBV5-6
CDR3aa: CASSHERPGNTGELFF

j_gene: TRBJ2-5
v_gene: TRBV18
CDR3aa: CASSPLGETQYF

j_gene: TRBJ1-5
v_gene: TRBV6-1
CDR3aa: CASSEAGGQAMRPQHF

j_gene: TRBJ2-5
v_gene: TRBV7-9
CDR3aa: CASSLAGRAETQYF

j_gene: TRBJ2-5
v_gene: TRBV25-1
CDR3aa: CASTDGSRETQYF

j_gene: TRBJ2-7
v_gene: TRBV7-8
CDR3aa: CASSRTGTPNYEQYF

j_gene: TRBJ1-1
v_gene: TRBV5-1
CDR3aa: CASSLGTEAFF

j_gene: TRBJ1-5
v_gene: TRBV28
CDR3aa: CASSLLGVGSNQPQHF

j_gene: TRBJ2-1
v_gene: TRBV28
CDR3aa: CASSLGGNYNEQFF

j_gene: TRBJ2-5
v_gene: TRBV28
CDR3aa: CASSLLGSEETQYF

j_gene: TRBJ1-4
v_gene: TRBV5-1
CDR3aa: CASSLGQGPTNEKLFF

j_gene: TRBJ2-3
v_gene: TRBV7-3
CDR3aa: CASSLMGLTDTQYF

j_gene: TRBJ2-7
v_gene: TRBV5-1
CDR3aa: CASSLAWGSSPEQYF

j_gene: TRBJ2-7
v_gene: TRBV27
CDR3aa: CASTSLRGQGPYEQYF

j_gene: TRBJ1-1
v_gene: TRBV5-1
CDR3aa: CASSLGDRNTEAFF

j_gene: TRBJ2-1
v_gene: TRBV5-4
CDR3aa: CASSPGTGPYNEQFF

j_gene: TRBJ2-1
v_gene: TRBV6-9
CDR3aa: CASSYGYNEQFF

j_gene: TRBJ1-4
v_gene: TRBV6-5
CDR3aa: CASTDRGLDNEKLFF

j_gene: TRBJ1-1
v_gene: TRBV28
CDR3aa: CASSGQGRYTADTEAFF

j_gene: TRBJ2-5
v_gene: TRBV11-2
CDR3aa: CASSSGRRQDRGETQYF

j_gene: TRBJ2-5
v_gene: TRBV2
CDR3aa: CASSEALAGAETQYF

j_gene: TRBJ1-5
v_gene: TRBV4-2
CDR3aa: CASSLEPGPNQPQHF

j_gene: TRBJ1-1
v_gene: TRBV28
CDR3aa: CASSPEPPRVNTEAFF

j_gene: TRBJ1-2
v_gene: TRBV5-1
CDR3aa: CASSWDGTGFYGYTF

j_gene: TRBJ2-7
v_gene: TRBV7-3
CDR3aa: CASSLSALSSYEQYF

j_gene: TRBJ2-7
v_gene: TRBV5-5
CDR3aa: CASSWAGTSGSLNEQYF

j_gene: TRBJ2-2
v_gene: TRBV7-2
CDR3aa: CASSSRQGRDTGELFF

j_gene: TRBJ2-7
v_gene: TRBV5-4
CDR3aa: CASSRAGGSRYEQYF

j_gene: TRBJ2-7
v_gene: TRBV5-1
CDR3aa: CASSSSGSEQYF

j_gene: TRBJ1-5
v_gene: TRBV5-1
CDR3aa: CASSLGPGTGLNQPQHF

j_gene: TRBJ1-4
v_gene: TRBV4-2
CDR3aa: CASSQEVRGLEVGEKLFF

j_gene: TRBJ2-6
v_gene: TRBV30
CDR3aa: CAWSRWVRAAGANVLTF

j_gene: TRBJ2-1
v_gene: TRBV18
CDR3aa: CASSPGLAGDEQFF

j_gene: TRBJ2-7
v_gene: TRBV2
CDR3aa: CASHYKPTSGRLKQYF

j_gene: TRBJ2-7
v_gene: TRBV6-4
CDR3aa: CAGDRRDSPYEQYF

j_gene: TRBJ1-2
v_gene: TRBV6-1
CDR3aa: CASSGGRGQDYGYTF

j_gene: TRBJ2-7
v_gene: TRBV18
CDR3aa: CASSPERYEQYF

j_gene: TRBJ2-3
v_gene: TRBV5-1
CDR3aa: CASSWTGLGTDTQYF

j_gene: TRBJ2-5
v_gene: TRBV5-1
CDR3aa: CASSEDLFPEGTQYF

j_gene: TRBJ2-5
v_gene: TRBV11-2
CDR3aa: CASSPGRASGQETQYF

j_gene: TRBJ2-3
v_gene: TRBV2
CDR3aa: CASSFSGSGGDTQYF

j_gene: TRBJ2-7
v_gene: TRBV28
CDR3aa: CASSSTGTSFSEQYF

j_gene: TRBJ2-2
v_gene: TRBV19
CDR3aa: CASSIERQVGELFF

j_gene: TRBJ2-5
v_gene: TRBV2
CDR3aa: CASSLESDLMHF

j_gene: TRBJ2-1
v_gene: TRBV5-6
CDR3aa: CASSLGTGLRYNEQFF

j_gene: TRBJ1-1
v_gene: TRBV9
CDR3aa: CASREGTSPTEAFF

j_gene: TRBJ2-7
v_gene: TRBV9
CDR3aa: CASSLDSYYEQYF

j_gene: TRBJ1-1
v_gene: TRBV5-1
CDR3aa: CASSLIKGTMNTEAFF

j_gene: TRBJ2-7
v_gene: TRBV4-3
CDR3aa: CASSQEREGAYEQYF

j_gene: TRBJ1-1
v_gene: TRBV11-2
CDR3aa: CASSLSQGVYTEAFF

j_gene: TRBJ1-1
v_gene: TRBV6-6
CDR3aa: CASSYSGGNTEAFF

j_gene: TRBJ2-3
v_gene: TRBV7-8
CDR3aa: CASSLGLSTDTQYF

j_gene: TRBJ1-2
v_gene: TRBV6-1
CDR3aa: CASSENQGHYGYTF

j_gene: TRBJ1-4
v_gene: TRBV7-8
CDR3aa: CASSLGGARREKLFF